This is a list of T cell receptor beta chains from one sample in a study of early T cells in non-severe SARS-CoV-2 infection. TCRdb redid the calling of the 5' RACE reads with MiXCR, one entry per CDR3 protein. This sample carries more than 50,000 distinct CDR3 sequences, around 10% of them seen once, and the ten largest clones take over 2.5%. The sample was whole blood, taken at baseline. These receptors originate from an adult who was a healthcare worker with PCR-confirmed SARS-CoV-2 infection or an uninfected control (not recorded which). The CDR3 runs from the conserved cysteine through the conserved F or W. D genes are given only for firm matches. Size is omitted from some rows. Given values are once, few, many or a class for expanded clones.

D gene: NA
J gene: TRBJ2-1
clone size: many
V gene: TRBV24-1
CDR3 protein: CATSRTAGLIYNEQFF
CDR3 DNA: TGTGCCACCAGTAGGACAGCGGGACTGATATACAATGAGCAGTTCTTC

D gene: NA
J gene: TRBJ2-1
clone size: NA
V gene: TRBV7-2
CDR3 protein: CASSLFTEQFF
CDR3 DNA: TGTGCCAGCAGCTTATTCACTGAGCAGTTCTTC

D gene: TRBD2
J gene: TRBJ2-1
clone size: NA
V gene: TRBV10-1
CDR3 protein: CASSAMAGGYEQFF
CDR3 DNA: TGCGCCAGCAGTGCTATGGCGGGGGGCTATGAGCAGTTCTTC

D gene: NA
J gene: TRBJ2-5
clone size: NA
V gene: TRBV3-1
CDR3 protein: CASSQGRFQETQYF
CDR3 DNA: TGTGCCAGCAGCCAAGGCCGTTTCCAAGAGACCCAGTACTTC

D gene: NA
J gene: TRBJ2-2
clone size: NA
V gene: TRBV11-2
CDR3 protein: CASSLNGGELFF
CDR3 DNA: TGTGCCAGCAGCTTAAACGGCGGGGAGCTGTTTTTT

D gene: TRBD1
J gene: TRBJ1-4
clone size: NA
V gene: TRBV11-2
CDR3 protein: CASSQGGLAEKLFF
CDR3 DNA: TGTGCCAGCAGCCAGGGGGGGCTGGCTGAAAAACTGTTTTTT

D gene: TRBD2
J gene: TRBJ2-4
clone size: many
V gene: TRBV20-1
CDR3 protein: CSGSGRNKLAKNIQYF
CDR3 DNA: TGCAGTGGTAGCGGGAGGAACAAACTAGCCAAAAACATTCAGTACTTC

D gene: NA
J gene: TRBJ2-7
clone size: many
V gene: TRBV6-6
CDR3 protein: CASSRTYEQYF
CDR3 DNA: TGTGCCAGCAGTAGGACGTACGAGCAGTACTTC

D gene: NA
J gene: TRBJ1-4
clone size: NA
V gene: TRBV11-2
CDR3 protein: CASSSSNEKLFF
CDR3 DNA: TGTGCCAGCAGCTCAAGTAATGAAAAACTGTTTTTT

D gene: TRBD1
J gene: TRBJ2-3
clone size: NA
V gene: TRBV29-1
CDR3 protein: CSAGTEGADTQYF
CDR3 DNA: TGCAGCGCAGGGACAGAGGGAGCAGATACGCAGTATTTT

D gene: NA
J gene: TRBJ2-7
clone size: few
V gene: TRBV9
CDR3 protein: CASSVAGRSYEQYF
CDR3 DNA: TGTGCCAGCAGCGTTGCGGGACGATCGTATGAGCAGTACTTC

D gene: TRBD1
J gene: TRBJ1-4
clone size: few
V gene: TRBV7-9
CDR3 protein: CASSFLRDRELFF
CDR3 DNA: TGTGCCAGCAGCTTCCTCCGGGACAGAGAACTGTTTTTT

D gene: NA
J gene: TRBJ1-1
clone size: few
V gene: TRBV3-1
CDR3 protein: CASSQDTGHTEAFF
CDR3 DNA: TGTGCCAGCAGCCAAGATACAGGGCACACTGAAGCTTTCTTT

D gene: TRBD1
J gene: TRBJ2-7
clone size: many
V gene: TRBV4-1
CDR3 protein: CASSKDPGTGSEQYF
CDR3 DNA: TGCGCCAGCAGCAAGGATCCCGGGACAGGGTCCGAGCAGTACTTC

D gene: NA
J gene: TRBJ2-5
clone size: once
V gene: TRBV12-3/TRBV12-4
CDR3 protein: CASSLGFQETQYF
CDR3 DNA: TGTGCCAGCAGTTTGGGATTCCAAGAGACCCAGTACTTC

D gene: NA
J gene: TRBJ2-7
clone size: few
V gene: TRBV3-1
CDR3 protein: CASSQGQAVYEQYF
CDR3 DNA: TGTGCCAGCAGCCAAGGACAGGCAGTTTACGAGCAGTACTTC

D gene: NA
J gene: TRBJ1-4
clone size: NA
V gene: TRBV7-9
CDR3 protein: CASSARMTDEKLFF
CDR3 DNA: TGTGCCAGCAGCGCGCGGATGACAGATGAAAAACTGTTTTTT

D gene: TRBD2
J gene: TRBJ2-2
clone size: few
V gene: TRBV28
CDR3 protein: CASSHTSAGELFF
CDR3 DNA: TGTGCCAGCAGCCACACTAGCGCCGGGGAGCTGTTTTTT

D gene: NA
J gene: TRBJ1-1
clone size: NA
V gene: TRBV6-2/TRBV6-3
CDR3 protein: CASRDRSYTEAFF
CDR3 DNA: TGTGCCAGCAGAGACAGGTCTTACACTGAAGCTTTCTTT

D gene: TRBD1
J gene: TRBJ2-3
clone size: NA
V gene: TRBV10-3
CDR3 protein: CAISESGTGGPDTQYF
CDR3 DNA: TGTGCCATCAGTGAGTCCGGGACAGGGGGCCCAGATACGCAGTATTTT

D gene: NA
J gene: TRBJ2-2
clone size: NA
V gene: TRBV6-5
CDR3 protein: CASSPDMNTGELFF
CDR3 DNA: TGTGCCAGCAGTCCCGATATGAACACCGGGGAGCTGTTTTTT